This entry is about one T cell receptor beta chain. There are 15 residues in the CDR3. V lost 3 bases and J lost 5; bases outside the gene matches: 5. CDR1 and CDR2 from the germline V gene are LNHDA and SQIVND (reference sequence). The data originate from a study of blood T cell repertoires in COVID-19. About the research overall: Nucleic acid was either cDNA or gDNA, and it came from T cells, B-cell-depleted T cells, or PBMCs.

Authors' analysis steps: Quantification of nucleated cells was approximated via reference gene primer amplification. Profiled with immunoSEQ multiplex PCR; TCRdb holds only in-frame clones, not every one. The DNA was the basis for D and trimming; V, J and clone size are from that table. The sample has about 320,000 clones; about 85% are singletons. The specimen was PBMCs or T cells enriched from blood (not recorded which). V usage is TRBV19 and J usage is TRBJ2-5, with TRBD1 matching 11 bases. The origin of this receptor is a woman aged 25 to 39 who had recovered from COVID-19. CDR3 in DNA: TGTGCCAGTAGTATTTCTTGGACAGGGGGCGAGACCCAGTACTTC. Amino acids: CASSISWTGGETQYF.